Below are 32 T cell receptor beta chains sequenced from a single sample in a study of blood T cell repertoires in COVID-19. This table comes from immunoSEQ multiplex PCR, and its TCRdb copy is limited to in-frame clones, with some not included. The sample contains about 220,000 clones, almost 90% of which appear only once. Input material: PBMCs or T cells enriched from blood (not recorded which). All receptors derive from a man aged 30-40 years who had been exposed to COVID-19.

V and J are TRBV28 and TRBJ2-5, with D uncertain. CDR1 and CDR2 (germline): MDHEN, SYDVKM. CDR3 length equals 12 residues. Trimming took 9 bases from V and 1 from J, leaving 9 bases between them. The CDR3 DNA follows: TGTGCCAGTTCACGGGTCCAAGAGACCCAGTACTTC. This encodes CASSRVQETQYF.

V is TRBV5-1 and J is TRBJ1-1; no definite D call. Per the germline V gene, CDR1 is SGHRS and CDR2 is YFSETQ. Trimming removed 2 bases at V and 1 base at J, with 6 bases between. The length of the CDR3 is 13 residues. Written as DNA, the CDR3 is TGCGCCAGCAGCTTTGTATCGAACACTGAAGCTTTCTTT. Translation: CASSFVSNTEAFF.

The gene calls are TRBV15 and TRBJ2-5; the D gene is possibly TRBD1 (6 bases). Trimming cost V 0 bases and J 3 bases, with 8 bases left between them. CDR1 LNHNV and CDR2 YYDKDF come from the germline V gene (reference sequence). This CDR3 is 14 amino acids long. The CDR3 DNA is TGTGCCACCAGCAGAGAGGCAGGGGAAGAGACCCAGTACTTC. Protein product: CATSREAGEETQYF.

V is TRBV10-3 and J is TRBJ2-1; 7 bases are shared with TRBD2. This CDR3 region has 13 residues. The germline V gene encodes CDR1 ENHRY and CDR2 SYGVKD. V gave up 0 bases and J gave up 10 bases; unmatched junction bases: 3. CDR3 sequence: CAISESRGNEQFF. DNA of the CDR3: TGTGCCATCAGTGAGTCGCGGGGGAACGAGCAGTTCTTC.

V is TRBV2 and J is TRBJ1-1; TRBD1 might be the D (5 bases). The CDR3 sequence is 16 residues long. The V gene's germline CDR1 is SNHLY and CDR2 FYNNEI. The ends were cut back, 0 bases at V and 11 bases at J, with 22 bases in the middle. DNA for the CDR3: TGTGCCAGCAGTGAAGCCGGCGGACACCCCCGATTGGATGCTTTCTTT. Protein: CASSEAGGHPRLDAFF.

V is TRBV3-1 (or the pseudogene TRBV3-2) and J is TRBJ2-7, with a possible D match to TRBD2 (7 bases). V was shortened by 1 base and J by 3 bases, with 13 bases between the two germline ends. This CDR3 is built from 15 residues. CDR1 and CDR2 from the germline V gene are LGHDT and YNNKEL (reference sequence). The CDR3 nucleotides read TGTGCCAGCAGCCAAGGTAGGGGGGGAGGCTACGAGCAGTACTTC. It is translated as CASSQGRGGGYEQYF.

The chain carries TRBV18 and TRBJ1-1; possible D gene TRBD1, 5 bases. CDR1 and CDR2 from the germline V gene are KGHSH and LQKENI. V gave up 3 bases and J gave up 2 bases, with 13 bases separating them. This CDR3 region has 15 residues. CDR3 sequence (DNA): TGTGCCAGCTCACCCTACGCGGGGCTCAACACTGAAGCTTTCTTT. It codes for CASSPYAGLNTEAFF.

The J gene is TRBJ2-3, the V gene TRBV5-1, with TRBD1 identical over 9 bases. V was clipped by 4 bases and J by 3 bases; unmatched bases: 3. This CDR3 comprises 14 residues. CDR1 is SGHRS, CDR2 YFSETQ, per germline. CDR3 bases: TGCGCCAGCAGCGGGGGGACAGGGACAGATACGCAGTATTTT. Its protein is CASSGGTGTDTQYF.

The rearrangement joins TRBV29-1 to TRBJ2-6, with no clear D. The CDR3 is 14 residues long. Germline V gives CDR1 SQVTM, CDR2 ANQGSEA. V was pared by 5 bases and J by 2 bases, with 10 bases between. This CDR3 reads CSVPATAGANVLTF. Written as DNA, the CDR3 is TGCAGCGTTCCCGCTACAGCTGGGGCCAACGTCCTGACTTTC.

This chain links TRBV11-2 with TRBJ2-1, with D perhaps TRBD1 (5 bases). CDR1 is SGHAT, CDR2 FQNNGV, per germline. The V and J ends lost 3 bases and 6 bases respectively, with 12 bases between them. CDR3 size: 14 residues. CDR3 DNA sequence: TGTGCCAGCAGCTTGAATCAGGGCCCCAATGAGCAGTTCTTC. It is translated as CASSLNQGPNEQFF. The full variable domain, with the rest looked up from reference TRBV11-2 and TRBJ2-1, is EAGVAQSPRYKIIEKRQSVAFWCNPISGHATLYWYQQILGQGPKLLIQFQNNGVVDDSQLPKDRFSAERLKGVDSTLKIQPAKLEDSAVYLCASSLNQGPNEQFFGPGTRLTVL.

The CDR3 coding sequence is TGCGCCAGCAGCCTACAGACAGGGGATAATGAAAAACTGTTTTTT. Protein: CASSLQTGDNEKLFF. This sequence joins TRBV5-1 and TRBJ1-4; 8 bases agree with TRBD1. V lost 4 bases to trimming and J lost 4 bases; unmatched junction nucleotides: 6. The CDR3 totals 15 residues. CDR1 SGHRS and CDR2 YFSETQ come from the germline V gene. Based on the CDR3 plus reference TRBV5-1 and TRBJ1-4, the full variable domain is KAGVTQTPRYLIKTRGQQVTLSCSPISGHRSVSWYQQTPGQGLQFLFEYFSETQRNKGNFPGRFSGRQFSNSRSEMNVSTLELGDSALYLCASSLQTGDNEKLFFGSGTQLSVL.

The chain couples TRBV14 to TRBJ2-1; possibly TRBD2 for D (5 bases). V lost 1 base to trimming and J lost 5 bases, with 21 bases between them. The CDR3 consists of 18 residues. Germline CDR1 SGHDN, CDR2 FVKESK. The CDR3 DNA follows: TGTGCCAGCAGCCAAGGTTATCGGGATCGGATTATGGACAATGAGCAGTTCTTC. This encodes CASSQGYRDRIMDNEQFF.

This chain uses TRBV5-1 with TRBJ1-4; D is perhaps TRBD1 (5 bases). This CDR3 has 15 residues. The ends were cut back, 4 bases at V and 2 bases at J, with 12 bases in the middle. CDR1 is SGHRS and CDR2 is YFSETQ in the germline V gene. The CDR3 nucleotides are TGCGCCAGCAGCACAGGTCACATGACTAATGAAAAACTGTTTTTT. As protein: CASSTGHMTNEKLFF.

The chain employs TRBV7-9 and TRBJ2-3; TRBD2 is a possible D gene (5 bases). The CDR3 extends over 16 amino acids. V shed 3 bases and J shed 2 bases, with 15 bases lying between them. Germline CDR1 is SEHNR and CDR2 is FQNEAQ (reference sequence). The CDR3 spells CASSFGGVSATDTQYF. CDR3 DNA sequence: TGTGCCAGCAGCTTTGGAGGTGTCAGCGCCACAGATACGCAGTATTTT.

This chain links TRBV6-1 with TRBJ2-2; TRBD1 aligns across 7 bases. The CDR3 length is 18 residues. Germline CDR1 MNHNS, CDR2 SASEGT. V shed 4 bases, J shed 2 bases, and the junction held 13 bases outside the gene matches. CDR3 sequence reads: CASSATGVQTFNTGELFF. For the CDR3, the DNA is TGTGCCAGCAGTGCCACAGGGGTTCAAACCTTTAACACCGGGGAGCTGTTTTTT.

In nucleotides, the CDR3 is TGTGCCAGCAGCTTAACGCGGGACCCTTCCTACGAGCAGTACTTC. It codes for CASSLTRDPSYEQYF. The chain is built from TRBV7-6 and TRBJ2-7, with TRBD2 as a possible D gene (6 bases). This CDR3 comprises 15 residues. Germline V lookup: CDR1 SGHVS, CDR2 FNYEAQ. The V end was cut by 2 bases, the J end by 1 base, with 12 bases between.

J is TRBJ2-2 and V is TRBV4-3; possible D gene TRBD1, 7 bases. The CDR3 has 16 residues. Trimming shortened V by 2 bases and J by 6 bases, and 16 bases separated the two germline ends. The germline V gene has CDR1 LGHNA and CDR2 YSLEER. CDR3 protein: CASSQLGQAGSGELFF. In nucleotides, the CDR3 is TGCGCCAGCAGCCAATTAGGACAGGCGGGATCCGGGGAGCTGTTTTTT.

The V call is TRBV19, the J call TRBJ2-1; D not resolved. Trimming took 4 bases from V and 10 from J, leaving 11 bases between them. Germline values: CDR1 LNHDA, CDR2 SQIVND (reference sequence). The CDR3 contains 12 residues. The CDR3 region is CASSSRESEQFF. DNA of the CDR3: TGTGCCAGTAGTAGTCGAGAGTCAGAGCAGTTCTTC.

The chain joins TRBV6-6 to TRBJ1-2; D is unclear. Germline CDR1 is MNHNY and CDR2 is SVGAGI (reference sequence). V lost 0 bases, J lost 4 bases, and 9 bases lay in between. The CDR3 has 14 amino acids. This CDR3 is CASSYSSQSYGYTF. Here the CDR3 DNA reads TGTGCCAGCAGTTACTCGAGCCAATCCTATGGCTACACCTTC.

CDR3 protein: CASSPQGLTPYEQYF. The CDR3 nucleotides read TGTGCCAGCAGCCCCCAGGGACTGACCCCCTACGAGCAGTACTTC. V and J are TRBV7-9 and TRBJ2-7, with D possibly TRBD2 on 6 matching bases. CDR1 is SEHNR, CDR2 FQNEAQ, per germline (reference sequence). This CDR3 contains 15 residues. Trimming removed 5 bases from V and 2 bases from J, with 16 bases in between.

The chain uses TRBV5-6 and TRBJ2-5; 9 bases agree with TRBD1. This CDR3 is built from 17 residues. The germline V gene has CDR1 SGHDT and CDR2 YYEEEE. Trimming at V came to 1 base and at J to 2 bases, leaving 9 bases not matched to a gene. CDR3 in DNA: TGTGCCAGCAGCTTGTTTGGTGTGACAGGGGGTCAAGAGACCCAGTACTTC. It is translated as CASSLFGVTGGQETQYF. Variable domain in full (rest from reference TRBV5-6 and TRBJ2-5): DAGVTQSPTHLIKTRGQQVTLRCSPKSGHDTVSWYQQALGQGPQFIFQYYEEEERQRGNFPDRFSGHQFPNYSSELNVNALLLGDSALYLCASSLFGVTGGQETQYFGPGTRLLVL.

This chain's CDR3 is CASSADPQDYGYTF. CDR3 bases: TGTGCCAGCAGCGCCGACCCCCAGGACTATGGCTACACCTTC. The rearrangement uses TRBV7-9 and TRBJ1-2; D not resolved. V shed 5 bases and J shed 3 bases, with 13 bases lying between them. The CDR3 contains 14 residues. CDR1 and CDR2 from the germline V gene are SEHNR and FQNEAQ (reference sequence).

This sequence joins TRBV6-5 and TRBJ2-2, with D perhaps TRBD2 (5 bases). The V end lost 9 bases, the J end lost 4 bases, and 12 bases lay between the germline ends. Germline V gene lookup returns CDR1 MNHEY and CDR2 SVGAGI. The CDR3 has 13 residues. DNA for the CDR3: TGTGCCAGTCCTGGACTCTCCACCGGGGAGCTGTTTTTT. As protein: CASPGLSTGELFF.

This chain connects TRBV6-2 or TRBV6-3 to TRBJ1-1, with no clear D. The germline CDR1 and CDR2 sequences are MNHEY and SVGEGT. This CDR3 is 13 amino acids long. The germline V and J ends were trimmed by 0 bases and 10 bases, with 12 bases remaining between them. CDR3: CASSYSRTEGAFF. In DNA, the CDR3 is TGTGCCAGCAGTTACTCCCGGACGGAGGGAGCTTTCTTT.

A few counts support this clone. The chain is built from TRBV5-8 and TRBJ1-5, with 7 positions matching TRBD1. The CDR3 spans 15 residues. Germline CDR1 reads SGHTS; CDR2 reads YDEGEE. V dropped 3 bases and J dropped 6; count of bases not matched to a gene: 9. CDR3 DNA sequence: TGTGCCAGCAGCTGGGACAGTAAATGGGTTCAGCCCCAGCATTTT. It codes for CASSWDSKWVQPQHF.

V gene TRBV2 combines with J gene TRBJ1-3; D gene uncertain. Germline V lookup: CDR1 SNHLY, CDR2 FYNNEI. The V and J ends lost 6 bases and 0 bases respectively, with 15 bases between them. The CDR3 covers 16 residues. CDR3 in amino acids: CASSAFAGSSGNTIYF. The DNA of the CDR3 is TGTGCCAGCAGCGCTTTTGCGGGGAGCTCTGGAAACACCATATATTTT.

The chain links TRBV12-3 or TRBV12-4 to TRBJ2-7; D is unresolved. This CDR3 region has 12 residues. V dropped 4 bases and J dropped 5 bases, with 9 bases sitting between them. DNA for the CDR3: TGTGCCAGCAGTTCCTCTGTCCACGAGCAGTACTTC. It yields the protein CASSSSVHEQYF.

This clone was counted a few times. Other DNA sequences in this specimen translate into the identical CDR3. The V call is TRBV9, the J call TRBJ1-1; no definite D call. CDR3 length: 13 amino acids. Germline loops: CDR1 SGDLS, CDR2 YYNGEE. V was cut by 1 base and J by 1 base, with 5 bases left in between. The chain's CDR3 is CASSVRRNTEAFF. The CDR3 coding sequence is TGTGCCAGCAGCGTACGCAGGAACACTGAAGCTTTCTTT. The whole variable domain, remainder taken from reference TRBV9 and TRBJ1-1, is DSGVTQTPKHLITATGQRVTLRCSPRSGDLSVYWYQQSLDQGLQFLIQYYNGEERAKGNILERFSAQQFPDLHSELNLSSLELGDSALYFCASSVRRNTEAFFGQGTRLTVV.

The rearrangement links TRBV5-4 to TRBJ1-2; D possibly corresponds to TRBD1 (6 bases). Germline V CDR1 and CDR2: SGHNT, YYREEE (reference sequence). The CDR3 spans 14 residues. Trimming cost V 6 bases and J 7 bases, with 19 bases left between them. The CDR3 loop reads CASTLDSDVGGYTF. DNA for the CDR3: TGTGCCAGCACCCTGGACAGTGATGTTGGTGGCTACACCTTC.

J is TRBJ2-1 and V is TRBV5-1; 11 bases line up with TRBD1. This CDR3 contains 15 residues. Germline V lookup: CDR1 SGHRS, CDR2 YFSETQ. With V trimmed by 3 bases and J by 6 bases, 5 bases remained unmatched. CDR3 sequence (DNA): TGCGCCAGCAGCTGGGCCGGGACAGGGGGCAATGAGCAGTTCTTC. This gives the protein CASSWAGTGGNEQFF. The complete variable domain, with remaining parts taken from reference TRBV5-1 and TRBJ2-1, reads KAGVTQTPRYLIKTRGQQVTLSCSPISGHRSVSWYQQTPGQGLQFLFEYFSETQRNKGNFPGRFSGRQFSNSRSEMNVSTLELGDSALYLCASSWAGTGGNEQFFGPGTRLTVL.

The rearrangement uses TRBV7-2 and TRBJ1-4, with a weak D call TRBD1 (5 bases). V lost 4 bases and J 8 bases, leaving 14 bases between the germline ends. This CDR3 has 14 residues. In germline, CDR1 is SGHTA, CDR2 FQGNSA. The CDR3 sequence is CASSWQGAWEKLFF. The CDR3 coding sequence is TGTGCCAGCAGCTGGCAAGGGGCATGGGAAAAACTGTTTTTT.

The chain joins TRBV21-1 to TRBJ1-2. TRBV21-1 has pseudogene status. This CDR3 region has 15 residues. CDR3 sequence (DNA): TGTGCCAGCAGCATCCCCCCCGGGTCTAACTATGGCTACACCTTC. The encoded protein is CASSIPPGSNYGYTF.